Each of the 9 T cell receptor beta chains below was sequenced from the same sample in a study of cytomegalovirus exposure and HLA in healthy donors. Produced via immunoSEQ multiplex PCR; TCRdb's table is partial and in-frame only. The repertoire has approximately 98,000 clones, 90% to 96% of them found once; the top ten carry 0.67%. Sample: PBMCs. The source is a young woman in good health and CMV-seronegative.

This clone was picked up one time. The rearrangement joins TRBV28 to TRBJ2-7; TRBD1 might be the D (8 bases). In germline, CDR1 is MDHEN, CDR2 SYDVKM. V shed 3 bases and J shed 5 bases, with 17 bases lying between them. This CDR3 is built from 15 residues. CDR3 bases: TGTGCCAGCAGTTTGGGGGGGACAGGCGGAGACGAGCAGTACTTC. This translates into CASSLGGTGGDEQYF.

The chain is built from TRBV7-3 and TRBJ1-1; the D gene is possibly TRBD1 (6 bases). Looked up from germline, CDR1 is SGHTA and CDR2 is FQGTGA. Between the trimmed V and J ends, which lost 4 bases and 0 bases, there was a span of 12 bases. The length of the CDR3 is 15 residues. CDR3 residues: CASSSPTGLNTEAFF. The DNA of the CDR3 is TGTGCCAGCAGCTCACCGACAGGACTGAACACTGAAGCTTTCTTT.

The chain recombines TRBV19 with TRBJ2-7; 7 bases match TRBD2. CDR1 LNHDA and CDR2 SQIVND come from the germline V gene (reference sequence). V dropped 4 bases and J dropped 3; count of bases not matched to a gene: 3. CDR3 length: 13 residues. Here the CDR3 reads CASSRSGGYEQYF. CDR3 in DNA: TGTGCCAGTAGTAGATCGGGAGGCTACGAGCAGTACTTC.

V is TRBV2 and J is TRBJ2-3, with 12 nucleotides matching TRBD1. The CDR3 extends over 16 amino acids. The ends lost 6 bases at V and 1 base at J; junction bases unmatched: 5. Germline CDR1 SNHLY, CDR2 FYNNEI. The CDR3 here is CASRGTGGLRTDTQYF. In DNA form, the CDR3 reads TGTGCCAGCAGGGGGACAGGGGGCCTACGCACAGATACGCAGTATTTT.

V is TRBV30 and J is TRBJ1-1, with 10 bases identical to TRBD1. The CDR3 has 14 residues. With 2 bases clipped from V and 1 base from J, the junction kept 1 base outside the gene matches. Germline CDR1 and CDR2: GTSNPN and SVGIG (reference sequence). The CDR3: CAWSRDRGNTEAFF. In DNA form, the CDR3 reads TGTGCCTGGAGTCGGGACAGGGGGAACACTGAAGCTTTCTTT.

The genes are TRBV15 and TRBJ2-7; the match to TRBD1 covers 8 bases. The length of the CDR3 is 17 residues. V was pared by 5 bases and J by 5 bases, with 17 bases of the junction left unmatched. Per germline, CDR1 LNHNV and CDR2 YYDKDF (reference sequence). The CDR3 region is CATSVKPHRGSSHEQYF. For the CDR3, the DNA is TGTGCCACCAGCGTCAAACCGCACAGGGGGTCATCCCACGAGCAGTACTTC.

This clone was observed a single time. The chain recombines TRBV5-1 with TRBJ1-4; maybe TRBD1 (5 bases). Per germline, CDR1 SGHRS and CDR2 YFSETQ. This CDR3 has 15 residues. V lost 3 bases and J 4 bases, leaving 13 bases between the germline ends. The CDR3 is CASSSGDRDNEKLFF. CDR3 coding DNA: TGCGCCAGCAGCTCAGGAGACAGAGATAATGAAAAACTGTTTTTT.

V is TRBV28 and J is TRBJ1-1; TRBD1 matches at 7 bases. The CDR3 contains 15 residues. V lost 2 bases to trimming and J lost 5 bases; unmatched junction nucleotides: 8. The germline CDR1 and CDR2 sequences are MDHEN and SYDVKM. CDR3 in amino acids: CASSLGDRVRTEAFF. DNA of the CDR3: TGTGCCAGCAGTTTAGGTGACAGGGTACGAACTGAAGCTTTCTTT.

The chain joins TRBV5-6 to TRBJ2-7; 9 bases fit TRBD1. Trimming cost V 4 bases and J 3 bases; bases outside gene matches: 5. The germline gives CDR1 SGHDT, CDR2 YYEEEE. The CDR3 has 14 residues. DNA of the CDR3: TGTGCCAGCAGCGGGGGGACAGGGTACTACGAGCAGTACTTC. The encoded protein is CASSGGTGYYEQYF. Full variable domain (missing parts from reference TRBV5-6 and TRBJ2-7): DAGVTQSPTHLIKTRGQQVTLRCSPKSGHDTVSWYQQALGQGPQFIFQYYEEEERQRGNFPDRFSGHQFPNYSSELNVNALLLGDSALYLCASSGGTGYYEQYFGPGTRLTVT.